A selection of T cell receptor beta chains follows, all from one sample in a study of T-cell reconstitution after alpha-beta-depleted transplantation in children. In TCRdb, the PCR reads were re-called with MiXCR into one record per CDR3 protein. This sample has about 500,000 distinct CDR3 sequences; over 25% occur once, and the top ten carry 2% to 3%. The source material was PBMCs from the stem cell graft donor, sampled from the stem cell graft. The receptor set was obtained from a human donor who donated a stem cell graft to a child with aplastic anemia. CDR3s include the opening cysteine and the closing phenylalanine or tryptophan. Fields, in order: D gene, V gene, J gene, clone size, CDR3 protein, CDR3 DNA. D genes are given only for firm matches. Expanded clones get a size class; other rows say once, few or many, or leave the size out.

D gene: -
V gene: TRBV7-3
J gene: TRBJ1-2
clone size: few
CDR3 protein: CASSSQEGYGYTF
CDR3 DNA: TGTGCCAGCAGCTCTCAGGAAGGCTATGGCTACACCTTC

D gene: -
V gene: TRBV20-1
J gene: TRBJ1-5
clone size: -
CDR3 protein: CSARGAGKDSNQPQHF
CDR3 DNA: TGCAGTGCTAGAGGCGCAGGGAAAGATAGCAATCAGCCCCAGCATTTT

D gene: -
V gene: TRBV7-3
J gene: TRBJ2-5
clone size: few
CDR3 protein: CASSPGLGGKETQYF
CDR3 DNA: TGTGCCAGCAGCCCCGGACTTGGGGGGAAAGAGACCCAGTACTTC

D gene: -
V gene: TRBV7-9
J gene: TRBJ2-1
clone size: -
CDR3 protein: CASSGTLTGLRYNEQFF
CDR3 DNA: TGTGCCAGCAGCGGGACCCTTACAGGTCTTCGATACAATGAGCAGTTCTTC

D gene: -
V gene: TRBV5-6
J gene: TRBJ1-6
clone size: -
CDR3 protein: CASSLTSGDSPLHF
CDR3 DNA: TGTGCCAGCAGCTTGACCTCAGGGGATTCACCCCTCCACTTT

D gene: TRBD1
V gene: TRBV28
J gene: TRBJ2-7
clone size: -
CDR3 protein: CASSLQVTGGYEQYF
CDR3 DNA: TGTGCCAGCAGCCTACAAGTTACAGGGGGCTACGAGCAGTACTTC

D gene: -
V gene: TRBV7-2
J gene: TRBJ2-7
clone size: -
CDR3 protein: CASSLDSGSRYEQYF
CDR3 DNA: TGTGCCAGCAGCTTAGATTCGGGGAGTAGGTACGAGCAGTACTTC

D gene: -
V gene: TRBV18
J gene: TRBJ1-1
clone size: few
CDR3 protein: CASSRDTKNTEAFF
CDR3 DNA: TGTGCCAGCTCACGGGACACCAAGAACACTGAAGCTTTCTTT

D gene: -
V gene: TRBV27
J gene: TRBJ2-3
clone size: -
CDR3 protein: CASSFPGGLGTQYF
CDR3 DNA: TGTGCCAGCAGTTTCCCCGGTGGGCTCGGTACGCAGTATTTT

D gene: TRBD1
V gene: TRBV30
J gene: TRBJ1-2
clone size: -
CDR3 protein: CAWSKGTGDYGYTF
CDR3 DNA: TGTGCCTGGAGTAAGGGGACAGGGGATTATGGCTACACCTTC

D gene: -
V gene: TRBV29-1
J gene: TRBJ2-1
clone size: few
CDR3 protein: CSVPLRGPNNEQFF
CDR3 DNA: TGCAGCGTTCCCCTTAGGGGACCAAACAATGAGCAGTTCTTC

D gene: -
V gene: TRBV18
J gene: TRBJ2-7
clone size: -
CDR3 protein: CASSSSDEQYF
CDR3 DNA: TGTGCCAGCTCCTCTTCTGACGAGCAGTACTTC

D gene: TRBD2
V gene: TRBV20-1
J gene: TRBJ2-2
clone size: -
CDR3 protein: CSARGGERNTGELFF
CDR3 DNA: TGCAGTGCTCGCGGGGGGGAGAGGAACACCGGGGAGCTGTTTTTT

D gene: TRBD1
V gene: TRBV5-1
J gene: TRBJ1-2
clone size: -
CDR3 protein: CASSPRIPDRGSGYTF
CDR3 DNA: TGCGCCAGCAGCCCCAGGATACCGGACAGGGGAAGTGGCTACACCTTC

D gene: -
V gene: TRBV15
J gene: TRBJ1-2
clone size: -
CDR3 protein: CATTRDLTGAGGYTF
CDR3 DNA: TGTGCCACCACCAGAGATTTAACAGGCGCGGGGGGCTACACCTTC

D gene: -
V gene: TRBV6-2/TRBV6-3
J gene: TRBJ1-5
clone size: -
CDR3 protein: CASSYSYLRRGSGNQPQHF
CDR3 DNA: TGTGCCAGCAGTTACTCGTACTTGAGGAGGGGGTCGGGCAATCAGCCCCAGCATTTT

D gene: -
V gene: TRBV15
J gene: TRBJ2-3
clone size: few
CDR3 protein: CATSRLVTDTQYF
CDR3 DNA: TGTGCCACCAGCAGATTAGTCACAGATACGCAGTATTTT